These 20 T cell receptor beta chains were all obtained from the same sample, sequenced in a study of control samples from healthy donors and cancer patients. Here immunoSEQ multiplex PCR was the method, and the copy in TCRdb shows in-frame clones only, minus some. This table has 150,000 to 160,000 clones, approximately 94% appearing once. Input material: blood. These receptors were collected from a man in his forties in good health.

The rearrangement uses TRBV7-9 and TRBJ1-3; possible D gene TRBD1, 5 bases. The CDR3 sequence is 17 residues long. V was cut by 5 bases and J by 4 bases, with 21 bases left in between. Germline V lookup: CDR1 SEHNR, CDR2 FQNEAQ (reference sequence). The CDR3 here is CASSPAGRGSAGNTIYF. The CDR3 DNA reads as TGTGCCAGCAGCCCGGCAGGGCGGGGGTCAGCCGGAAACACCATATATTTT.

CDR3 sequence (DNA): TGCGCCAGCAGCTTGAGAGGGAGTCCGATGAACACTGAAGCTTTCTTT. Translating it yields CASSLRGSPMNTEAFF. This chain connects TRBV5-1 to TRBJ1-1; D gene ambiguous. Germline assignment: CDR1 SGHRS and CDR2 YFSETQ. The CDR3 sequence is 16 residues long. The V end lost 1 base, the J end lost 0 bases, and 13 bases lay between the germline ends.

The rearrangement links TRBV4-3 to TRBJ1-6, with D perhaps matching TRBD1 (5 bases). Per the germline V gene, CDR1 is LGHNA and CDR2 is YSLEER. The CDR3 covers 16 residues. Trimming shortened V by 0 bases and J by 7 bases, and 13 bases separated the two germline ends. CDR3: CASSQDRTSRNSPLHF. CDR3 in DNA: TGCGCCAGCAGCCAAGATCGGACATCCCGAAATTCACCCCTCCACTTT.

The J gene is TRBJ2-1, the V gene TRBV19, with 7 bases fitting TRBD1. The germline gives CDR1 LNHDA, CDR2 SQIVND (reference sequence). The CDR3 consists of 13 residues. Germline trimming cut 9 bases from V and 6 bases from J; bases unmatched to any gene: 8. The CDR3 sequence is CASGTVPSNEQFF. The CDR3 DNA reads as TGTGCCAGCGGGACAGTGCCAAGCAATGAGCAGTTCTTC.

A single count supports this clone. The CDR3 DNA reads as TGTGCCAGCTCACCGGGGACCCCAGATACGCAGTATTTT. It yields the protein CASSPGTPDTQYF. J is TRBJ2-3 and V is TRBV18, with D perhaps assigned TRBD1 or TRBD2 (5 bases each). V was shortened by 3 bases and J by 4 bases, with 8 bases between the two germline ends. The CDR3 is 13 residues long. Germline V lookup: CDR1 KGHSH, CDR2 LQKENI.

The chain has TRBV24-1 and TRBJ2-1, with 8 nucleotides matching TRBD2. V was pared by 9 bases and J by 9 bases, with 9 bases of the junction left unmatched. Germline V gives CDR1 KGHDR, CDR2 SFDVKD. The CDR3 is made up of 13 amino acids. This chain's CDR3 is CATQTGGPSEQFF. The CDR3 DNA follows: TGTGCCACCCAAACGGGGGGGCCCAGTGAGCAGTTCTTC.

In DNA, the CDR3 is TGTGCCAGCAGCGGCAAGGGGGGGCGAAACACTGAAGCTTTCTTT. It encodes CASSGKGGRNTEAFF. The gene calls are TRBV21-1 and TRBJ1-1. TRBV21-1 is given as a pseudogene. This CDR3 has 15 amino acids.

The rearrangement joins TRBV4-1 to TRBJ2-7; 8 nucleotides agree with TRBD1. The V gene end was trimmed by 2 bases and the J gene end by 4 bases; junction bases not matched to a gene: 7. Per germline, CDR1 MGHRA and CDR2 YSYEKL. CDR3 size: 15 residues. In DNA form, the CDR3 reads TGCGCCAGCAGCCAAAACGGACAGGGCCGTTACGAGCAGTACTTC. The encoded protein is CASSQNGQGRYEQYF.

The rearrangement uses TRBV9 and TRBJ2-2, with TRBD1 as a possible D gene (6 bases). V was trimmed by 4 bases and J by 2 bases, leaving 15 bases between them. The CDR3 is 16 amino acids. Per the germline V gene, CDR1 is SGDLS and CDR2 is YYNGEE. Here the CDR3 reads CASSPIWGRNTGELFF. As DNA, the CDR3 is TGTGCCAGCAGCCCGATCTGGGGGCGAAACACCGGGGAGCTGTTTTTT.

The CDR3 region has the DNA TGTGCCAGTAGTTCCCCTGGAGGGGTATCCTATGGCTACACCTTC. This gives the protein CASSSPGGVSYGYTF. The rearrangement links TRBV19 to TRBJ1-2; the D gene is possibly TRBD1 (5 bases). V shed 5 bases and J shed 4 bases, with 17 bases lying between them. Looked up from germline, CDR1 is LNHDA and CDR2 is SQIVND (reference sequence). CDR3 size: 15 residues.

The J gene is TRBJ2-7, the V gene TRBV19; D is possibly TRBD1 (6 bases). The length of the CDR3 is 15 residues. V lost 6 bases, J lost 2 bases, and 17 bases lay in between. The germline V gene encodes CDR1 LNHDA and CDR2 SQIVND (reference sequence). CDR3 in amino acids: CASRPTSGATYEQYF. For the CDR3, the DNA is TGTGCCAGTAGGCCAACCTCAGGGGCTACCTACGAGCAGTACTTC.

The CDR3 here is CASSPPGGGQFYGYTF. CDR3 DNA: TGTGCCAGCAGCCCCCCCGGAGGGGGCCAGTTCTATGGCTACACCTTC. The chain joins TRBV28 to TRBJ1-2; 7 nucleotides line up with TRBD1. The CDR3 consists of 16 residues. The germline CDR1 and CDR2 sequences are MDHEN and SYDVKM. The ends lost 6 bases at V and 4 bases at J; junction bases unmatched: 14.

The chain combines TRBV11-2 with TRBJ2-1, with TRBD2 matching 10 bases. V gave up 4 bases and J gave up 9 bases; unmatched junction bases: 15. Germline V gives CDR1 SGHAT, CDR2 FQNNGV. The CDR3 spans 17 residues. CDR3 loop: CASSSRGLAGEGGEQFF. CDR3 nucleotide sequence: TGTGCCAGCAGCTCCCGGGGGCTAGCGGGGGAGGGAGGTGAGCAGTTCTTC.

In the case of this clone: This CDR3 is also generated by other DNA sequences in the sample. The CDR3 sequence: CASSSASNQPQHF. In DNA, the CDR3 is TGTGCCAGCAGTTCAGCCAGTAATCAGCCCCAGCATTTT. V and J are TRBV6-5 and TRBJ1-5; D remains unclear. V was trimmed by 4 bases and J by 4 bases, leaving 8 bases between them. Germline-derived CDR1 and CDR2 are MNHEY and SVGAGI. The CDR3 has 13 amino acids.

The gene calls are TRBV12-3 or TRBV12-4 and TRBJ1-1, with 8 bases identical to TRBD1. Trimming cost V 8 bases and J 2 bases; bases outside gene matches: 4. The CDR3 totals 13 residues. For the CDR3, the DNA is TGTGCCAGCTACGGGACAGGTAACACTGAAGCTTTCTTT. Residues: CASYGTGNTEAFF.

In its sample, this clone was seen once. The chain employs TRBV4-1 and TRBJ1-5; D ambiguous. The germline V and J ends were trimmed by 0 bases and 3 bases, with 9 bases remaining between them. This CDR3 region has 15 residues. From germline, CDR1 is MGHRA and CDR2 YSYEKL. CDR3 amino acids: CASSQDVGVNQPQHF. CDR3 sequence (DNA): TGCGCCAGCAGCCAAGATGTCGGAGTCAATCAGCCCCAGCATTTT.

The CDR3 is CASSQRDTQETQYF. CDR3 coding DNA: TGTGCCAGCAGCCAACGGGACACACAAGAGACCCAGTACTTC. The gene calls are TRBV3-1 (or the pseudogene TRBV3-2) and TRBJ2-5; perhaps TRBD1 as D (6 bases). This CDR3 is built from 14 residues. The germline V gene encodes CDR1 LGHDT and CDR2 YNNKEL (reference sequence). Trimming left V 2 bases short and J 2 bases short, with 9 bases between.

Only one count was recorded for this clone. This chain joins TRBV18 and TRBJ2-1, with no clear D. With 5 bases removed from V and 4 bases from J, the gap between germline ends came to 9 bases. The CDR3 runs to 13 residues. CDR1 is KGHSH, CDR2 LQKENI, per germline. The CDR3 DNA follows: TGTGCCAGCTCAACAAATAAATACAATGAGCAGTTCTTC. Encoded protein: CASSTNKYNEQFF.

V gene TRBV6-5 combines with J gene TRBJ2-3, with D tentatively TRBD2 (6 bases). CDR3 length equals 15 residues. Germline V gives CDR1 MNHEY, CDR2 SVGAGI. Trimming took off 5 bases at V and 0 bases at J, with 12 bases between the two ends. The CDR3 loop is CASSLSGLSTDTQYF. The CDR3 DNA reads as TGTGCCAGCAGTCTTAGCGGACTGAGCACAGATACGCAGTATTTT.

V gene TRBV19 combines with J gene TRBJ2-3, with D perhaps matching TRBD2 (5 bases). The V and J ends lost 11 bases and 2 bases respectively, with 14 bases between them. CDR1 and CDR2 (germline): LNHDA, SQIVND (reference sequence). This CDR3 has 13 amino acids. CDR3 DNA: TGTGCCTCCGGGGAATTCTTCACAGATACGCAGTATTTT. This translates into CASGEFFTDTQYF.